These 17 T cell receptor beta chains share one sample of origin, sequenced in a study of CD8 T cells in Susac syndrome. Random hexamers were used to reverse transcribe the RNA input (about 0.5 to 1 ug). Using its own MiXCR run on the immunoSEQ multiplex PCR reads, TCRdb lists one record per CDR3 protein. Here the sample spans 110,000 or so distinct CDR3 sequences, less than 97% being singletons. Material: CD4+ T cells from PBMCs. Source of these receptors: a human donor in good health.

The rearrangement uses TRBV27 and TRBJ1-6; D gene unclear. The CDR3 contains 16 residues. Germline CDR1 reads MNHEY; CDR2 reads SMNVEV (reference sequence). The V end lost 0 bases, the J end lost 8 bases, and 14 bases lay between the germline ends. CDR3 sequence reads: CASSLSTSYPDSPLHF. The CDR3 DNA sequence: TGTGCCAGCAGTTTATCGACCTCCTACCCTGATTCACCCCTCCACTTT.

The V and J genes are TRBV20-1 and TRBJ1-1; D gene unclear. This CDR3 has 16 residues. Germline CDR1 is DFQATT and CDR2 is SNEGSKA (reference sequence). The V and J ends lost 4 bases and 1 base respectively, with 19 bases between them. The CDR3 nucleotides read TGCAGTGCTAAGACACAGAGGGCCTTAGGGAACACTGAAGCTTTCTTT. It codes for CSAKTQRALGNTEAFF.

J is TRBJ2-5 and V is TRBV20-1, with TRBD1 identical over 9 bases. The junction had 7 bases not matched to a gene; V was cut back by 5 bases and J by 0 bases. The CDR3 runs to 15 residues. Germline assignment: CDR1 DFQATT and CDR2 SNEGSKA (reference sequence). The CDR3 sequence is CSASSTGGYQETQYF. The CDR3 DNA reads TGCAGTGCTTCTTCGACAGGGGGGTACCAAGAGACCCAGTACTTC.

The chain joins TRBV12-5 to TRBJ2-6, with a weak D call TRBD1 (5 bases). Germline V gene data show CDR1 as LGHNT and CDR2 as FRNRAP. The CDR3 totals 14 residues. V lost 6 bases to trimming and J lost 4 bases, with 10 bases between them. CDR3 coding DNA: TGTGCTAGTGGGCCAGGGTCGGGGGCCAACGTCCTGACTTTC. Translated: CASGPGSGANVLTF.

V gene TRBV6-5 combines with J gene TRBJ2-7, with 10 bases lining up with TRBD2. The CDR3 consists of 15 residues. The V gene's germline CDR1 is MNHEY and CDR2 SVGAGI. The ends lost 2 bases at V and 7 bases at J; junction bases unmatched: 8. CDR3 nucleotides: TGTGCCAGCAGTTACGTACCAGCGGGAGGGAGAGAGCAGTACTTC. As protein: CASSYVPAGGREQYF.

This sequence joins TRBV28 and TRBJ1-2; D call uncertain. CDR1 MDHEN and CDR2 SYDVKM come from the germline V gene. CDR3 length equals 14 residues. Trimming left V 6 bases short and J 4 bases short, with 15 bases between. The CDR3 loop is CASRAGLSGYGYTF. CDR3 DNA sequence: TGTGCCAGCAGGGCCGGACTCTCGGGCTATGGCTACACCTTC.

The V and J genes are TRBV6-1 and TRBJ2-6, with a weak D call TRBD2 (5 bases). From germline, CDR1 is MNHNS and CDR2 SASEGT. The CDR3 is 16 amino acids. Trimming left V 6 bases short and J 3 bases short, with 15 bases between. CDR3 bases: TGTGCCAGCAGAGTTTCAAAAGAGGGTGGGGCCAACGTCCTGACTTTC. Amino acids: CASRVSKEGGANVLTF.

The J gene is TRBJ2-2, the V gene TRBV11-1; the match to TRBD2 covers 9 bases. Per germline, CDR1 SGHAT and CDR2 FQDESV (reference sequence). V lost 4 bases to trimming and J lost 0 bases; unmatched junction nucleotides: 3. The CDR3 sequence is 16 residues long. The CDR3 loop reads CASSYLAGPNTGELFF. Here the CDR3 DNA reads TGTGCCAGCAGCTATCTAGCGGGGCCGAACACCGGGGAGCTGTTTTTT.

The rearrangement joins TRBV9 to TRBJ2-1; D is possibly TRBD2 (5 bases). The CDR3 is made up of 18 amino acids. Germline values: CDR1 SGDLS, CDR2 YYNGEE. V was trimmed by 3 bases and J by 5 bases, leaving 24 bases between them. The CDR3 bases are TGTGCCAGCAGCGCGACCACCCGGAGGAGGCCCACTAACAATGAGCAGTTCTTC. Amino acids: CASSATTRRRPTNNEQFF.

This chain joins TRBV7-8 and TRBJ2-1; TRBD2 matches at 7 bases. The V segment lost 5 bases and the J segment 3 bases; nucleotides outside the gene matches: 13. The CDR3 totals 17 residues. From germline, CDR1 is SGHVS and CDR2 FQNEAQ. The CDR3 DNA follows: TGTGCCAGCAGCCCCCGCCCGGCGGGGGAAGGCTACAATGAGCAGTTCTTC. Translating gives CASSPRPAGEGYNEQFF.

The chain links TRBV7-2 to TRBJ1-2, with 8 nucleotides matching TRBD1. Trimming cost V 5 bases and J 2 bases; bases outside gene matches: 7. Germline V gene lookup returns CDR1 SGHTA and CDR2 FQGNSA. CDR3 size: 15 residues. CDR3 region: CASSKTGVLNYGYTF. As DNA, the CDR3 is TGTGCCAGCAGCAAGACAGGGGTCCTGAACTATGGCTACACCTTC.

This chain connects TRBV19 to TRBJ2-1; 7 bases agree with TRBD1. The CDR3 totals 16 residues. Germline lookup yields CDR1 LNHDA and CDR2 SQIVND (reference sequence). J gave up 2 bases and V 5 bases, and 9 bases lay outside the gene matches. CDR3 loop: CASSFRGGSAYNEQFF. The CDR3 DNA reads TGTGCCAGTAGTTTCCGAGGGGGCAGCGCCTACAATGAGCAGTTCTTC. Looking up the rest from reference TRBV19 and TRBJ2-1 gives the full variable domain: DGGITQSPKYLFRKEGQNVTLSCEQNLNHDAMYWYRQDPGQGLRLIYYSQIVNDFQKGDIAEGYSVSREKKESFPLTVTSAQKNPTAFYLCASSFRGGSAYNEQFFGPGTRLTVL.

J is TRBJ2-4 and V is TRBV29-1; D not certain. This CDR3 has 13 amino acids. Germline CDR1 is SQVTM and CDR2 is ANQGSEA. Trimming removed 7 bases from V and 0 bases from J, with 10 bases in between. CDR3 in DNA: TGCAGCGCTCAAGGGTTAGCCAAAAACATTCAGTACTTC. Protein sequence: CSAQGLAKNIQYF.

V gene TRBV20-1 combines with J gene TRBJ2-1; TRBD2 matches at 9 bases. The CDR3 consists of 13 residues. CDR1 is DFQATT and CDR2 is SNEGSKA in the germline V gene (reference sequence). V was pared by 5 bases and J by 7 bases, with 6 bases of the junction left unmatched. CDR3 sequence (DNA): TGCAGTGCTTTGGGACTAGCCCAAAATGAGCAGTTCTTC. Translation gives CSALGLAQNEQFF.

The rearrangement joins TRBV3-1 to TRBJ2-2; the match to TRBD2 covers 14 bases. Losses at the gene ends were 4 bases for V and 5 bases for J; bases not matched to a gene: 3. Germline V lookup: CDR1 LGHDT, CDR2 YNNKEL (reference sequence). The CDR3 is made up of 16 amino acids. The CDR3 DNA is TGTGCCAGCAGCCGGGGACTAGCGGGAGTAACCGGGGAGCTGTTTTTT. This translates into CASSRGLAGVTGELFF.

The V gene is TRBV9, the J gene TRBJ1-6, with TRBD1 identical over 9 bases. The CDR3 runs 15 residues. Germline V gives CDR1 SGDLS, CDR2 YYNGEE. V shed 0 bases and J 10 bases; nucleotides not matched to a gene: 5. In nucleotides, the CDR3 is TGTGCCAGCAGCGTAGCCGACAGGGGGGAGTCACCCCTCCACTTT. This translates into CASSVADRGESPLHF. Together with reference TRBV9 and TRBJ1-6, the CDR3 gives the full variable domain: DSGVTQTPKHLITATGQRVTLRCSPRSGDLSVYWYQQSLDQGLQFLIQYYNGEERAKGNILERFSAQQFPDLHSELNLSSLELGDSALYFCASSVADRGESPLHFGNGTRLTVT.

The chain joins TRBV6-2 or TRBV6-3 to TRBJ2-5, with D perhaps TRBD1 (5 bases). Trimming took 6 bases from V and 2 from J, leaving 13 bases between them. Germline loops: CDR1 MNHEY, CDR2 SVGEGT. The CDR3 runs to 14 residues. Here the CDR3 reads CASRTDRNQETQYF. In DNA form, the CDR3 reads TGTGCCAGCAGGACAGACAGAAATCAAGAGACCCAGTACTTC.